These T cell receptor beta chains were read from a single sample in a study of Ad26.COV2.S vaccination and SARS-CoV-2 variants. Profiling relied on immunoSEQ multiplex PCR, and the TCRdb table lists in-frame clones only, not all of them. The sample shows under 150,000 clones, 75% to 90% of them seen only once. The source material was peripheral blood, sampled after recovery from COVID-19. The origin of the receptors is a human donor who had recovered from COVID-19. Each CDR3 is given with its conserved first and last residue. A D gene is named only where the DNA matches it firmly.

CDR3 length | D gene | J gene | V gene | CDR3 DNA | CDR3 protein
14 | - | TRBJ2-7 | TRBV4-3 | TGCGCCAGCAGCCGAACCACAGGGACCTACGAGCAGTACTTC | CASSRTTGTYEQYF
16 | TRBD1 | TRBJ2-5 | TRBV5-1 | TGCGCCAGCAGCACCTGGCGACAGGGGGCGCATGAGACCCAGTACTTC | CASSTWRQGAHETQYF
11 | - | TRBJ1-1 | TRBV11-2 | TGTGCCAGCACCGAGCCCACTGAAGCTTTCTTT | CASTEPTEAFF
16 | TRBD2 | TRBJ2-5 | TRBV7-9 | TGTGCCAGCAGCCTAAGTAGTCTAGCGGAGAGAGAGACCCAGTACTTC | CASSLSSLAERETQYF
14 | TRBD1 | TRBJ1-2 | TRBV27 | TGTGCCAGCAGTCCGAGGACAGGACCCTATGGCTACACCTTC | CASSPRTGPYGYTF
16 | TRBD1 | TRBJ1-1 | TRBV7-9 | TGTGCCAGCAGCTCGCCCGGACAGGGAACAGCCGCTGAAGCTTTCTTT | CASSSPGQGTAAEAFF
14 | TRBD1 | TRBJ2-7 | TRBV27 | TGTGCCAGCAGTTGGACAGGGGACTCCTACGAGCAGTACTTC | CASSWTGDSYEQYF
11 | - | TRBJ2-7 | TRBV29-1 | TGCAGCGTTGTGGGGGGTTACGAGCAGTACTTC | CSVVGGYEQYF
14 | - | TRBJ1-4 | TRBV6-5 | TGTGCCAGCAGCCCCGGGCTTGGGCTGGAAAAACTGTTTTTT | CASSPGLGLEKLFF
16 | - | TRBJ1-5 | TRBV6-2/TRBV6-3 | TGTGCCAGCAGTTACCGAGGACAGTATAGCAATCAGCCCCAGCATTTT | CASSYRGQYSNQPQHF